The source of this T cell receptor beta chain is a study of blood T cell repertoires in COVID-19 (dated by TCRdb to about 2020). For context, the study as a whole: The collaborator samples originated in the United States, Italy and Spain and spanned the acute and convalescent phases of COVID-19. The material from the prospective study consisted of cDNA or gDNA derived from T cells, B-cell-depleted T cells, or PBMCs. Deeply sampled blood TCRbeta repertoires from subjects exposed to, actively infected with, or recovered from COVID-19 were included in the dataset. The repertoires were released in a freely available public database meant as a resource for research on the immune response to SARS-CoV-2. The samples were drawn from two sources: the first 160 participants of the ongoing ImmuneRACE study, and 1,000 to 1,500 subjects contributed by 6 global collaborators. The sample metadata nearly always contained a de-identified subject ID, COVID-19 status, age in years and sex. Where available, HLA class I and class II types were taken from metadata supplied by the sample provider and were not determined by assay-based typing. Overall results and qualifications from the work: How much clinical and demographic metadata was included differed by source and by participant, and the metadata was provided uncurated.

Trimming costs V 0 bases and J 8 bases, and their ends lie 13 bases apart. The germline V gene (reference sequence) supplies CDR1 LGHDT and CDR2 YNNKEL. The CDR3 spans 15 residues, from the cysteine through the phenylalanine. The kept DNA is CDR3 alone, 45 bases in frame from the first base. Note on this clone: The antigen this receptor binds is unknown. Base qualities were left out, and no much larger clone turns up one base away.

TCRbeta CDR3 regions were amplified from genomic DNA using the immunoSEQ Assay, a bias-controlled multiplex PCR. For the original study's pipeline: The number of nucleated cells in each sample was estimated from the amplification of reference gene primers within the assay. To quantify the absolute abundance of each unique TCRbeta CDR3 rearrangement, sequence reads were collapsed and filtered. For each sample, productive Simpson clonality was calculated by taking the square root of Simpson's diversity index across productive rearrangements. In its TCRdb copy, this immuneACCESS table keeps in-frame sequences only and misses some clones. Where compared with another copy, unresolved V genes explain less than half of these, and the others have no known cause. V, J and clone size reflect that table, while D and trimming were determined from the DNA. The table for this sample lists 250,000 to 300,000 clones; around 80% of them were counted only once. The top ten constitute around 5% of the sample.

Enrolling through a virtual design, the prospective study's participants ranged in age from roughly 18 to 89 years and lived across around 25 United States geographic areas. In the prospective study, cohorts were assigned on the basis of participant-reported clinical history obtained from a screening survey and a study questionnaire. A participant counted as exposed if, within 2 weeks of entering the study, that participant had been in contact with someone who had a PCR-confirmed or clinician-diagnosed COVID-19 case. In the prospective study, mobile phlebotomists collected whole blood, serum and a nasopharyngeal or oropharyngeal swab from each participant. Participants in the prospective study had the option to provide additional blood draws and questionnaires over a roughly 2-month period. Before DNA extraction, prospective study blood samples were shipped either frozen or at room temperature.

The chain is assembled from TRBV3-1 (or the pseudogene TRBV3-2) and TRBJ2-2; the D gene cannot be resolved reliably. Sequenced sample: PBMCs or T cells enriched from blood (not recorded which). This TCR was recovered from a man aged 35-49 years who had been exposed to COVID-19. The nucleotide sequence is given as TGTGCCAGCAGCCAAGATTCCGGGTCGCGGGGGGAGCTGTTTTTT. It translates as CASSQDSGSRGELFF.